This T cell receptor beta chain was observed in a study of blood T cell repertoires in COVID-19. The data were produced by immunoSEQ multiplex PCR, yet TCRdb's version contains in-frame clones alone and is incomplete. The sample lists approximately 60,000 clones; 80% to 90% were seen once. CDR3 size: 13 residues. J lost 8 bases, V lost 4 bases, and 3 bases had no gene match. This receptor was taken from a man aged 60 to 69 with active or convalescent COVID-19. The sequencing input was peripheral blood. This chain connects TRBV12-3 or TRBV12-4 to TRBJ2-1; 9 nucleotides line up with TRBD1. The DNA of the CDR3 is TGTGCCAGCAGTTCGGACAGGGGAGATGAGCAGTTCTTC. Protein sequence: CASSSDRGDEQFF.